Listed here are 25 T cell receptor beta chains from one sample, sequenced in a study of T cell changes during pregnancy in multiple sclerosis. Only in-frame clones appear in the TCRdb table, and some are missing; sequencing was by immunoSEQ multiplex PCR. In the table there are roughly 68,000 clones, roughly 94% of which are singletons. The source material was peripheral blood, sampled in the second trimester of pregnancy. The receptors shown here come from a female donor in good health, enrolled as a control in a pregnancy study.

The chain recombines TRBV11-3 with TRBJ1-3, with 7 bases identical to TRBD1. V shed 5 bases and J 4 bases; nucleotides not matched to a gene: 5. In germline, CDR1 is SGHNT, CDR2 YENEEA. CDR3 length: 14 residues. Here the CDR3 DNA reads TGTGCCAGCAGCCGACAGGGATCCGGAAACACCATATATTTT. It encodes CASSRQGSGNTIYF.

V and J are TRBV5-1 and TRBJ2-4; 8 bases are shared with TRBD1. J lost 0 bases, V lost 3 bases, and 2 bases had no gene match. Germline CDR1 and CDR2: SGHRS and YFSETQ. This CDR3 contains 15 residues. CDR3 amino acids: CASSSGQGAKNIQYF. In DNA, the CDR3 is TGCGCCAGCAGCTCCGGACAGGGAGCCAAAAACATTCAGTACTTC.

The chain links TRBV7-2 to TRBJ2-3; the match to TRBD2 covers 10 bases. V was pared by 0 bases and J by 3 bases, with 6 bases of the junction left unmatched. This CDR3 spans 17 amino acids. Germline assignment: CDR1 SGHTA and CDR2 FQGNSA. CDR3 in DNA: TGTGCCAGCAGCTTAGCGGGGCTAGCGGGAGTAACAGATACGCAGTATTTT. This sequence encodes CASSLAGLAGVTDTQYF.

The DNA for the CDR3 is TGTGCCAGTAGTATGGGGCAGGCTAACACTGAAGCTTTCTTT. Its translation: CASSMGQANTEAFF. The rearrangement links TRBV19 to TRBJ1-1; TRBD1 might be the D (5 bases). The CDR3 covers 14 residues. In germline, CDR1 is LNHDA, CDR2 SQIVND (reference sequence). With 3 bases removed from V and 2 bases from J, the gap between germline ends came to 10 bases.

As for this clone: The junction departs from the called germline gene at one end, perhaps through a read error. V and J are TRBV28 and TRBJ1-2; 7 bases are shared with TRBD1. The CDR3 totals 12 residues. The germline V gene has CDR1 MDHEN and CDR2 SYDVKM. Here the CDR3 reads CADWDSRYGYTF. The CDR3 nucleotides are TGCGCGGATTGGGACAGTCGTTATGGCTACACCTTC.

The V gene is TRBV6-6, the J gene TRBJ1-1, with D unclear. Germline V lookup: CDR1 MNHNY, CDR2 SVGAGI (reference sequence). V lost 2 bases and J lost 7, with 14 bases in between. The CDR3 has 14 residues. Written as DNA, the CDR3 is TGTGCCAGCAGTTACGAGGCGCGTGACTTTGAAGCTTTCTTT. Its protein is CASSYEARDFEAFF.

The chain employs TRBV28 and TRBJ2-7; D remains unclear. Germline lookup yields CDR1 MDHEN and CDR2 SYDVKM. This CDR3 region has 11 residues. Trimming shortened V by 5 bases and J by 3 bases, and 5 bases separated the two germline ends. CDR3 in DNA: TGTGCCAGCAGTCCCCACTACGAGCAGTACTTC. This codes for CASSPHYEQYF. Full variable domain (remainder filled in from reference TRBV28 and TRBJ2-7): DVKVTQSSRYLVKRTGEKVFLECVQDMDHENMFWYRQDPGLGLRLIYFSYDVKMKEKGDIPEGYSVSREKKERFSLILESASTNQTSMYLCASSPHYEQYFGPGTRLTVT.

The sample holds one count of this clone. The chain uses TRBV28 and TRBJ2-2; 9 nucleotides align to TRBD1. This CDR3 spans 16 amino acids. Losses at the gene ends were 8 bases for V and 2 bases for J; bases not matched to a gene: 9. Germline loops: CDR1 MDHEN, CDR2 SYDVKM. For the CDR3, the DNA is TGTGCCAGCGGAACCCGGGGACAGGGTAACACCGGGGAGCTGTTTTTT. The encoded protein is CASGTRGQGNTGELFF.

V gene TRBV9 combines with J gene TRBJ1-2; D ambiguous. The CDR3 is made up of 15 amino acids. Germline loops: CDR1 SGDLS, CDR2 YYNGEE. Trimming pared 5 bases from V and 3 bases from J, leaving 17 bases between. CDR3 amino acids: CASSQSRQADYGYTF. CDR3 bases: TGTGCCAGCAGTCAATCGCGTCAGGCCGACTATGGCTACACCTTC.

This clone appeared a few times. The J gene is TRBJ1-1, the V gene TRBV28; D gene uncertain. The germline CDR1 and CDR2 sequences are MDHEN and SYDVKM. V was trimmed by 7 bases and J by 8 bases, leaving 14 bases between them. This CDR3 region has 12 residues. The CDR3 coding sequence is TGTGCCAGCATTCACGGCGGATTAGAAGCTTTCTTT. As protein: CASIHGGLEAFF.

The chain has TRBV28 and TRBJ1-5, with D hard to call. This CDR3 spans 14 amino acids. Germline assignment: CDR1 MDHEN and CDR2 SYDVKM. V was pared by 6 bases and J by 0 bases, with 9 bases between. The CDR3 spells CASRNGYSNQPQHF. The DNA of the CDR3 is TGTGCCAGCAGAAACGGGTATAGCAATCAGCCCCAGCATTTT.

This chain uses TRBV7-9 with TRBJ2-5, with D possibly matching TRBD1 (6 bases). The CDR3 sequence is 15 residues long. Germline CDR1 is SEHNR and CDR2 is FQNEAQ (reference sequence). V gave up 2 bases and J gave up 1 base, with 11 bases separating them. The CDR3: CASSLNLRGQETQYF. DNA for the CDR3: TGTGCCAGCAGCTTAAACCTCAGGGGCCAAGAGACCCAGTACTTC.

V usage is TRBV9 and J usage is TRBJ1-2, with 8 bases identical to TRBD1. The V and J ends lost 3 bases and 5 bases, in that order; junction bases with no gene match: 12. The CDR3 runs 16 residues. Germline CDR1 SGDLS, CDR2 YYNGEE. For the CDR3, the DNA is TGTGCCAGCAGCGAAGGCCCCGGGACAGGCCGATATGGCTACACCTTC. Its protein is CASSEGPGTGRYGYTF.

The chain is built from TRBV2 and TRBJ2-7; the match to TRBD1 covers 9 bases. Germline V gene lookup returns CDR1 SNHLY and CDR2 FYNNEI. This CDR3 contains 14 residues. J was trimmed by 5 bases and V by 6 bases; bases with no gene match: 8. The CDR3 loop reads CASRGLGTGNEQYF. The CDR3 DNA sequence: TGTGCCAGCAGGGGCCTCGGGACAGGGAACGAGCAGTACTTC.

The rearrangement uses TRBV4-1 and TRBJ2-4; 10 bases map to TRBD1. This CDR3 is 14 amino acids long. Germline V CDR1 and CDR2: MGHRA, YSYEKL. J lost 9 bases, V lost 1 base, and 3 bases had no gene match. CDR3 nucleotides: TGCGCCAGCAGCCAAGCCGGACAGGGGGGCATTCAGTACTTC. It yields the protein CASSQAGQGGIQYF.

This clone has a single count. This rearrangement joins TRBV11-1 to TRBJ2-7, with a tentative D call TRBD2 (5 bases). Trimming stripped 3 bases from V and 0 bases from J, with 9 bases between. The CDR3 is made up of 14 amino acids. The V gene's germline CDR1 is SGHAT and CDR2 FQDESV (reference sequence). The CDR3: CASSLRGISYEQYF. The CDR3 nucleotides read TGTGCCAGCAGCTTGAGAGGGATCTCCTACGAGCAGTACTTC.

Only one count was recorded for this clone. This chain joins TRBV7-2 and TRBJ1-1; D may be TRBD1 (5 bases). The CDR3 spans 14 residues. V shed 2 bases and J shed 3 bases, with 10 bases lying between them. CDR1 and CDR2 from the germline V gene are SGHTA and FQGNSA. Here the CDR3 reads CASSLRRGDTEAFF. The DNA for the CDR3 is TGTGCCAGCAGCTTAAGACGGGGGGACACTGAAGCTTTCTTT. Full variable domain (rest looked up from reference TRBV7-2 and TRBJ1-1): GAGVSQSPSNKVTEKGKDVELRCDPISGHTALYWYRQSLGQGLEFLIYFQGNSAPDKSGLPSDRFSAERTGGSVSTLTIQRTQQEDSAVYLCASSLRRGDTEAFFGQGTRLTVV.

The chain recombines TRBV5-4 with TRBJ1-4, with 7 bases matching TRBD1. Unmatched junction bases numbered 11, after V lost 3 bases and J lost 6 bases. The CDR3 has 16 amino acids. Germline V gives CDR1 SGHNT, CDR2 YYREEE (reference sequence). The CDR3 loop is CASSSPTGQGDEKLFF. The CDR3 DNA sequence: TGTGCCAGCAGCTCCCCGACAGGTCAGGGGGATGAAAAACTGTTTTTT.

V is TRBV25-1 and J is TRBJ1-2; the D is unclear. V gave up 4 bases and J gave up 6 bases, with 15 bases separating them. From germline, CDR1 is MGHDK and CDR2 SYGVNS. The CDR3 is 14 residues long. The CDR3 loop reads CASSAGGSSDGYTF. The CDR3 coding sequence is TGTGCCAGCAGTGCGGGAGGGTCGAGTGATGGCTACACCTTC.

The chain recombines TRBV29-1 with TRBJ2-1, with 7 bases fitting TRBD2. CDR3 length equals 15 residues. The germline CDR1 and CDR2 sequences are SQVTM and ANQGSEA. Trimming at V came to 0 bases and at J to 5 bases, leaving 7 bases not matched to a gene. The CDR3 is CSVEDGLVKDNEQFF. CDR3 nucleotide sequence: TGCAGCGTTGAAGATGGACTAGTCAAGGACAATGAGCAGTTCTTC.

The chain joins TRBV29-1 to TRBJ2-7, with 8 positions matching TRBD1. The CDR3 runs to 15 residues. The V gene end was trimmed by 1 base and the J gene end by 2 bases; junction bases not matched to a gene: 7. In germline, CDR1 is SQVTM, CDR2 ANQGSEA. CDR3 in DNA: TGCAGCGTTGAAGGTCCGGGACAGGCAACCTACGAGCAGTACTTC. It encodes CSVEGPGQATYEQYF.

This chain links TRBV6-5 with TRBJ2-7; a weak D match, TRBD1 (6 bases). The CDR3 is made up of 13 amino acids. Trimming removed 5 bases at V and 2 bases at J, with 10 bases between. From germline, CDR1 is MNHEY and CDR2 SVGAGI. The CDR3 region has the DNA TGTGCCAGCAGTATTGGACAGACCTACGAGCAGTACTTC. It specifies CASSIGQTYEQYF.

The chain uses TRBV28 and TRBJ1-4; D may be TRBD1 (5 bases). CDR1 MDHEN and CDR2 SYDVKM come from the germline V gene. The V and J ends lost 6 bases and 7 bases respectively, with 12 bases between them. The CDR3 loop spans 13 amino acids. The CDR3 coding sequence is TGTGCCAGCAGGGGGGGTACGAGTGAAAAACTGTTTTTT. The encoded protein is CASRGGTSEKLFF. Variable domain in full (rest from reference TRBV28 and TRBJ1-4): DVKVTQSSRYLVKRTGEKVFLECVQDMDHENMFWYRQDPGLGLRLIYFSYDVKMKEKGDIPEGYSVSREKKERFSLILESASTNQTSMYLCASRGGTSEKLFFGSGTQLSVL.

In this sample, this clone turned up many times. The rearrangement uses TRBV6-4 and TRBJ2-2, with 11 bases matching TRBD2. There are 15 residues in the CDR3. With V trimmed by 3 bases and J by 7 bases, 4 bases remained unmatched. Germline V gene data show CDR1 as MRHNA and CDR2 as SNTAGT. CDR3 sequence: CASSELAGELGELFF. The DNA of the CDR3 is TGTGCCAGCAGTGAACTAGCGGGAGAGCTCGGGGAGCTGTTTTTT.

J is TRBJ2-5 and V is TRBV14; the match to TRBD2 covers 11 bases. The CDR3 sequence is 15 residues long. The germline gives CDR1 SGHDN, CDR2 FVKESK. The junction had 4 bases not matched to a gene; V was cut back by 0 bases and J by 7 bases. DNA of the CDR3: TGTGCCAGCAGCCAAGAACTAGCGGGAGTATCGACCCAGTACTTC. Its protein product is CASSQELAGVSTQYF.